The 8 T cell receptor beta chains reported below all come from one sample, sequenced in a study of control samples from healthy donors and cancer patients (dated by TCRdb to about 2020). Library preparation was by the immunoSEQ multiplex PCR assay. TCRdb obtained this table from immuneACCESS and retained in-frame rearrangements with V and J assigned. These tables miss some clones; where compared with another copy, unresolved V genes account for less than half of the shortfall, and the remainder is unexplained. This sample lists roughly 370,000 clones; roughly 90% were detected once. About 6.3% of the sample is taken by the ten largest. Sequencing was done on a sample of PBMCs. Receptor source: a man in his forties or fifties with head and neck cancer.

The gene calls are TRBV7-2 and TRBJ2-6; D is unclear. V lost 3 bases and J lost 1, with 7 bases in between. This CDR3 contains 15 residues. The germline gives CDR1 SGHTA, CDR2 FQGNSA. In nucleotides, the CDR3 is TGTGCCAGCAGCTTTACCCGGTCTGGGGCCAACGTCCTGACTTTC. Its protein product is CASSFTRSGANVLTF.

The J gene is TRBJ2-2, the V gene TRBV7-2; D call uncertain. CDR3 size: 13 residues. V lost 5 bases, J lost 7 bases, and 11 bases lay in between. In germline, CDR1 is SGHTA, CDR2 FQGNSA. The CDR3 spells CASSGYNGGELFF. In DNA form, the CDR3 reads TGTGCCAGCAGCGGGTACAACGGCGGGGAGCTGTTTTTT.

The chain combines TRBV19 with TRBJ1-5; D is unclear. CDR3 length: 14 amino acids. Germline loops: CDR1 LNHDA, CDR2 SQIVND (reference sequence). With 3 bases removed from V and 2 bases from J, the gap between germline ends came to 8 bases. In nucleotides, the CDR3 is TGTGCCAGTAGTATCCGTGATGGCAATCAGCCCCAGCATTTT. Translated: CASSIRDGNQPQHF.

The CDR3 loop is CASSLGGANVLTF. The DNA of the CDR3 is TGTGCCAGCAGTTTGGGCGGGGCCAACGTCCTGACTTTC. This chain connects TRBV12-3 or TRBV12-4 to TRBJ2-6; D remains ambiguous. V was cut by 3 bases and J by 4 bases, with 4 bases left in between. CDR3 size: 13 residues.

This clone came up once. The chain combines TRBV6-4 with TRBJ2-3; D is unresolved. The CDR3 runs 13 residues. The germline V gene encodes CDR1 MRHNA and CDR2 SNTAGT. V shed 2 bases and J shed 2 bases, with 5 bases lying between them. The CDR3 sequence is CASSDPNTDTQYF. Here the CDR3 DNA reads TGTGCCAGCAGTGACCCGAACACAGATACGCAGTATTTT.

This clone has a count of ten or more. The V call is TRBV3-1 (or the pseudogene TRBV3-2), the J call TRBJ1-3; 10 positions agree with TRBD1. The germline V gene has CDR1 LGHDT and CDR2 YNNKEL (reference sequence). CDR3 length: 17 amino acids. Trimming took 4 bases from V and 4 from J; bases not matched to a gene: 10. The CDR3 spells CASSLGFDRGRGNTIYF. CDR3 bases: TGTGCCAGCAGCCTAGGATTCGACAGGGGGCGAGGAAACACCATATATTTT.

This clone was observed once. J is TRBJ2-2 and V is TRBV18; D may be TRBD1 or TRBD2 (5 bases each). Per germline, CDR1 KGHSH and CDR2 LQKENI. Deletions cut 4 bases from V and 3 bases from J, with 15 bases between. The CDR3 is 16 amino acids. CDR3 bases: TGTGCCAGCTCACGGGGAGACAGTCACGACACCGGGGAGCTGTTTTTT. Encoded protein: CASSRGDSHDTGELFF.

The CDR3 region has the DNA TGTGCCAGCAGGGACGGAGGGACTTTCCAAGAGACCCAGTACTTC. Translating it yields CASRDGGTFQETQYF. V usage is TRBV3-1 (or the pseudogene TRBV3-2) and J usage is TRBJ2-5; perhaps TRBD2 as D (6 bases). The V end was cut by 6 bases, the J end by 1 base, with 15 bases between. The germline CDR1 and CDR2 sequences are LGHDT and YNNKEL (reference sequence). The CDR3 is 15 amino acids.